This T cell receptor beta chain was sequenced during a study of T cell changes during pregnancy in multiple sclerosis. Generated by immunoSEQ multiplex PCR, the TCRdb table keeps only in-frame clones and is missing some. The data hold roughly 39,000 clones, with about 91% observed a single time. The CDR3 runs 13 residues. CDR1 and CDR2 (germline): SGHTA, FQGTGA. V gave up 3 bases and J gave up 8 bases, with 13 bases separating them. The V gene is TRBV7-3, the J gene TRBJ1-2; D gene unclear. The sample here was CD4+ T cells from peripheral blood mononuclear cells, taken before pregnancy. This sequence originates from a female donor with multiple sclerosis, enrolled in a pregnancy study. The CDR3 here is CASSFTAGRGYTF. The CDR3 DNA is TGTGCCAGCAGCTTTACGGCCGGGAGAGGCTACACCTTC.